The next 25 T cell receptor beta chains were all read from a single sample in a study of OX40 agonist ivuxolimab in advanced cancers. Data came from immunoSEQ multiplex PCR; TCRdb stores just in-frame clones and leaves some out. The sample includes 40,000 to 45,000 clones, 82% seen only once; the top ten take 20% to 25%. The source material was CD4+ or CD8+ T cells sorted from blood, sampled in a trial of the OX40 agonist ivuxolimab. The origin of the receptors is an adult with an advanced solid tumor such as melanoma, head and neck, liver or kidney cancer.

The genes are TRBV7-2 and TRBJ2-5; D is unclear. The J call may not be correct, given that the DNA end is closer to TRBJ2-7. Germline V gene sequence: CDR1 SGHTA, CDR2 FQGNSA. The CDR3 is 11 residues long. The CDR3 DNA follows: TGTGCCAGCAGCTCCCGTTACGAGCAGTACTTC. It translates to CASSSRYEQYF.

This clone has a single count. The V and J genes are TRBV28 and TRBJ2-1; D unclear. The CDR3 spans 16 residues. V was pared by 1 base and J by 0 bases, with 10 bases between. Germline loops: CDR1 MDHEN, CDR2 SYDVKM. The CDR3 loop is CASSLYGPSSYNEQFF. Here the CDR3 DNA reads TGTGCCAGCAGTTTATACGGGCCGAGCTCCTACAATGAGCAGTTCTTC. Full variable domain (remainder filled in from reference TRBV28 and TRBJ2-1): DVKVTQSSRYLVKRTGEKVFLECVQDMDHENMFWYRQDPGLGLRLIYFSYDVKMKEKGDIPEGYSVSREKKERFSLILESASTNQTSMYLCASSLYGPSSYNEQFFGPGTRLTVL.

J is TRBJ2-7 and V is TRBV28, with a possible D match to TRBD1 (5 bases). CDR3 length: 14 amino acids. Germline assignment: CDR1 MDHEN and CDR2 SYDVKM. V was shortened by 2 bases and J by 5 bases, with 13 bases between the two germline ends. CDR3 sequence: CASSLRTGPHEQYF. The CDR3, as DNA: TGTGCCAGCAGTTTAAGAACAGGCCCCCACGAGCAGTACTTC. The full variable domain, completed using reference TRBV28 and TRBJ2-7, is DVKVTQSSRYLVKRTGEKVFLECVQDMDHENMFWYRQDPGLGLRLIYFSYDVKMKEKGDIPEGYSVSREKKERFSLILESASTNQTSMYLCASSLRTGPHEQYFGPGTRLTVT.

The gene calls are TRBV14 and TRBJ2-2, with a weak D call TRBD1 (5 bases). Germline CDR1 and CDR2: SGHDN and FVKESK. The CDR3 extends over 16 amino acids. The ends were cut back, 0 bases at V and 3 bases at J, with 11 bases in the middle. The CDR3 region is CASSQDKGIYTGELFF. CDR3 coding DNA: TGTGCCAGCAGCCAAGATAAGGGGATTTACACCGGGGAGCTGTTTTTT.

The chain couples TRBV9 to TRBJ2-3, with TRBD1 matching 10 bases. The CDR3 has 13 amino acids. With 7 bases clipped from V and 4 bases from J, the junction kept 3 bases outside the gene matches. The V gene's germline CDR1 is SGDLS and CDR2 YYNGEE. CDR3 in amino acids: CASGTGDPDTQYF. The CDR3, as DNA: TGTGCCAGCGGGACAGGGGACCCAGATACGCAGTATTTT.

This clone was seen only a few times. V and J are TRBV6-5 and TRBJ2-7; possibly TRBD2 for D (5 bases). The CDR3 extends over 14 amino acids. The germline V gene has CDR1 MNHEY and CDR2 SVGAGI. V was clipped by 2 bases and J by 7 bases, with 15 bases between them. In DNA, the CDR3 is TGTGCCAGCAGTTACACCCCGGGTCGGGATGAGCAGTACTTC. This gives the protein CASSYTPGRDEQYF.

The chain joins TRBV4-3 to TRBJ2-1, with a weak D call TRBD2 (7 bases). Germline loops: CDR1 LGHNA, CDR2 YSLEER. Trimming stripped 1 base from V and 4 bases from J, with 14 bases between. This CDR3 contains 16 residues. The CDR3 sequence is CASSQGGAGAYNEQFF. Written as DNA, the CDR3 is TGCGCCAGCAGCCAAGGTGGGGCGGGGGCTTACAATGAGCAGTTCTTC.

This clone was observed a single time. The chain joins TRBV5-1 to TRBJ2-7; 8 bases line up with TRBD1. This CDR3 has 16 amino acids. J gave up 5 bases and V 1 base, and 11 bases lay outside the gene matches. CDR1 and CDR2 (germline): SGHRS, YFSETQ. CDR3: CASSLRVGQAGNEQYF. The CDR3 nucleotides read TGCGCCAGCAGCTTGCGCGTGGGACAGGCGGGGAACGAGCAGTACTTC.

The V gene is TRBV7-9, the J gene TRBJ1-3; D gene unclear. Germline CDR1 is SEHNR and CDR2 is FQNEAQ (reference sequence). The CDR3 has 16 residues. The germline V and J ends were trimmed by 5 bases and 0 bases, with 14 bases remaining between them. As DNA, the CDR3 is TGTGCCAGCAGCCCCCGTGGCAAGAGCTCTGGAAACACCATATATTTT. Amino acids: CASSPRGKSSGNTIYF. Full variable domain (remainder filled in from reference TRBV7-9 and TRBJ1-3): DTGVSQNPRHKITKRGQNVTFRCDPISEHNRLYWYRQTLGQGPEFLTYFQNEAQLEKSRLLSDRFSAERPKGSFSTLEIQRTEQGDSAMYLCASSPRGKSSGNTIYFGEGSWLTVV.

The chain joins TRBV25-1 to TRBJ1-2; TRBD1 agrees at 8 bases. The CDR3 consists of 12 residues. The germline CDR1 and CDR2 sequences are MGHDK and SYGVNS. V was clipped by 8 bases and J by 8 bases; unmatched bases: 7. The DNA for the CDR3 is TGTGCCAGCTCTGACAGGGGTTCGGGCTACACCTTC. Amino acid sequence: CASSDRGSGYTF.

This chain joins TRBV4-1 and TRBJ2-7, with D perhaps assigned TRBD1 or TRBD2 (5 bases each). Germline V gene lookup returns CDR1 MGHRA and CDR2 YSYEKL. The CDR3 contains 14 residues. V gave up 1 base and J gave up 3 bases, with 10 bases separating them. The CDR3 DNA is TGCGCCAGCAGCCAAGGATGGGGGATCTACGAGCAGTACTTC. Translation gives CASSQGWGIYEQYF.

The V gene is TRBV2, the J gene TRBJ1-1; possible D gene TRBD1, 6 bases. This CDR3 contains 13 residues. Looked up from germline, CDR1 is SNHLY and CDR2 is FYNNEI. The V and J ends lost 7 bases and 5 bases respectively, with 14 bases between them. The CDR3 loop reads CASKVGRGTEAFF. The CDR3, as DNA: TGTGCCAGCAAAGTTGGCAGGGGAACTGAAGCTTTCTTT.

This sequence joins TRBV13 and TRBJ2-7; TRBD1 matches 9 bases. Germline CDR1 and CDR2: PRHDT and FYEKMQ (reference sequence). The CDR3 spans 15 residues. Unmatched junction bases numbered 10, after V lost 5 bases and J lost 5 bases. This CDR3 reads CASSPPDRGEHEQYF. The CDR3, as DNA: TGTGCCAGCAGCCCCCCCGACAGGGGGGAACACGAGCAGTACTTC. Using reference TRBV13 and TRBJ2-7 for the parts outside the CDR3, the full variable domain is AAGVIQSPRHLIKEKRETATLKCYPIPRHDTVYWYQQGPGQDPQFLISFYEKMQSDKGSIPDRFSAQQFSDYHSELNMSSLELGDSALYFCASSPPDRGEHEQYFGPGTRLTVT.

The chain recombines TRBV28 with TRBJ2-1, with D maybe TRBD1 (5 bases). Germline lookup yields CDR1 MDHEN and CDR2 SYDVKM. Trimming cost V 4 bases and J 9 bases, with 10 bases left between them. The CDR3 runs 12 residues. The CDR3 DNA sequence: TGTGCCAGCAGTTACAGGATTCCTGAGCAGTTCTTC. As protein: CASSYRIPEQFF.

The chain has TRBV14 and TRBJ1-5, with D perhaps matching TRBD1 (6 bases). Germline V gene sequence: CDR1 SGHDN, CDR2 FVKESK. V was cut by 0 bases and J by 15 bases, with 12 bases left in between. The CDR3 spans 12 residues. The CDR3 loop reads CASSQEGQGGHF. The CDR3 bases are TGTGCCAGCAGCCAAGAAGGACAAGGGGGGCATTTT.

The rearrangement links TRBV4-3 to TRBJ2-5; a possible D gene is TRBD2 (6 bases). The assigned J gene may be wrong: the sequence end matches TRBJ2-7 better. This CDR3 is 15 amino acids long. Germline CDR1 is LGHNA and CDR2 is YSLEER. The CDR3 here is CASSQEGRRPYEQYF. The DNA for the CDR3 is TGCGCCAGCAGCCAAGAAGGGAGGAGGCCCTACGAGCAGTACTTC.

The chain links TRBV6-5 to TRBJ2-7, with 12 bases matching TRBD1. CDR3 length: 15 amino acids. Per the germline V gene, CDR1 is MNHEY and CDR2 is SVGAGI. With 6 bases clipped from V and 4 bases from J, the junction kept 7 bases outside the gene matches. The CDR3 nucleotides are TGTGCCAGCAGCACCCGGGACAGGGGGCATTACGAGCAGTACTTC. This sequence encodes CASSTRDRGHYEQYF.

This chain uses TRBV4-3 with TRBJ2-1; perhaps TRBD2 as D (6 bases). In germline, CDR1 is LGHNA, CDR2 YSLEER. V was trimmed by 3 bases and J by 6 bases, leaving 12 bases between them. The CDR3 has 14 amino acids. CDR3 coding DNA: TGCGCCAGCAGCCAGGTAGCGGCACCCAATGAGCAGTTCTTC. Translated, it gives CASSQVAAPNEQFF.

The chain recombines TRBV12-5 with TRBJ2-4; no clear D gene. Germline V gene data show CDR1 as LGHNT and CDR2 as FRNRAP. V shed 1 base and J shed 0 bases, with 10 bases lying between them. The CDR3 is made up of 16 amino acids. CDR3 in DNA: TGTGCTAGTGGTTTGGGACCCGAAACAGCCAAAAACATTCAGTACTTC. Protein: CASGLGPETAKNIQYF.

The rearrangement uses TRBV11-1 and TRBJ2-5; 8 nucleotides agree with TRBD1. The J call is in doubt because the DNA end fits TRBJ2-7 better. The CDR3 loop spans 13 amino acids. Looked up from germline, CDR1 is SGHAT and CDR2 is FQDESV (reference sequence). The CDR3 sequence is CASRDRSSYEQYF. CDR3 bases: TGTGCCAGCCGGGACAGGAGCTCCTACGAGCAGTACTTC.

This clone was counted a few times. This chain uses TRBV7-9 with TRBJ2-1; TRBD2 matches 7 bases. The V segment lost 0 bases and the J segment 7 bases; nucleotides outside the gene matches: 9. The CDR3 spans 16 residues. CDR1 is SEHNR, CDR2 FQNEAQ, per germline (reference sequence). Here the CDR3 reads CASSLARPSGMNEQFF. For the CDR3, the DNA is TGTGCCAGCAGCTTAGCGCGGCCTAGCGGAATGAATGAGCAGTTCTTC.

The chain couples TRBV7-9 to TRBJ1-2, with a weak D call TRBD1 (5 bases). In germline, CDR1 is SEHNR, CDR2 FQNEAQ (reference sequence). This CDR3 spans 13 amino acids. V lost 4 bases and J 8 bases, leaving 14 bases between the germline ends. CDR3 in amino acids: CASSSGTARGYTF. The CDR3 DNA sequence: TGTGCCAGCAGCTCTGGGACCGCCAGGGGCTACACCTTC.

The CDR3, as DNA: TGCGCCAGCAGCTTGGGGGCAGGGGTCTACGAGCAGTACTTC. The encoded protein is CASSLGAGVYEQYF. The chain employs TRBV5-1 and TRBJ2-5; D perhaps matches TRBD1 (6 bases). The last part of the DNA fits TRBJ2-7 better; the J call may be wrong. CDR1 is SGHRS and CDR2 is YFSETQ in the germline V gene. CDR3 length: 14 residues.

The chain uses TRBV7-9 and TRBJ2-7; 10 nucleotides match TRBD2. The junction had 2 bases not matched to a gene; V was cut back by 2 bases and J by 4 bases. CDR3 length equals 14 residues. Germline lookup yields CDR1 SEHNR and CDR2 FQNEAQ (reference sequence). CDR3 residues: CASSLTSGMYEQYF. For the CDR3, the DNA is TGTGCCAGCAGCTTAACTAGCGGGATGTACGAGCAGTACTTC. Full variable domain (remainder filled in from reference TRBV7-9 and TRBJ2-7): DTGVSQNPRHKITKRGQNVTFRCDPISEHNRLYWYRQTLGQGPEFLTYFQNEAQLEKSRLLSDRFSAERPKGSFSTLEIQRTEQGDSAMYLCASSLTSGMYEQYFGPGTRLTVT.

The CDR3 sequence: CASNFRAGQETQYF. CDR3 bases: TGTGCCAGTAACTTTAGGGCGGGGCAAGAGACCCAGTACTTC. V and J are TRBV19 and TRBJ2-5; possible D gene TRBD2, 6 bases. V was shortened by 7 bases and J by 2 bases, with 14 bases between the two germline ends. CDR3 length equals 14 residues. Germline V gene sequence: CDR1 LNHDA, CDR2 SQIVND (reference sequence). Together with reference TRBV19 and TRBJ2-5, the CDR3 gives the full variable domain: DGGITQSPKYLFRKEGQNVTLSCEQNLNHDAMYWYRQDPGQGLRLIYYSQIVNDFQKGDIAEGYSVSREKKESFPLTVTSAQKNPTAFYLCASNFRAGQETQYFGPGTRLLVL.